One and the same sample provided the 7 T cell receptor beta chains below, sequenced in a study of beta chain features in type 1 diabetes. Reverse transcription of all isolated RNA meant that expressed TCRB transcripts were sequenced. Assay used: immunoSEQ multiplex PCR; TCRdb lists only in-frame clones, some missing. The sample has 150,000 to 190,000 clones, approximately 8.1% seen once. The source material was central memory CD4+ T cells from blood. All receptors come from a young man in good health.

In its sample, this clone was seen a few times. The rearrangement joins TRBV2 to TRBJ1-5, with 11 bases identical to TRBD1. The length of the CDR3 is 18 residues. Germline V gene sequence: CDR1 SNHLY, CDR2 FYNNEI. V lost 5 bases, J lost 4 bases, and 13 bases stayed unmatched. The CDR3 nucleotides are TGTGCCAGCAGTTACCCGGGACAGGGGGGGTCAAGAAATCAGCCCCAGCATTTT. Its protein is CASSYPGQGGSRNQPQHF.

The V and J genes are TRBV5-1 and TRBJ1-1; 9 bases agree with TRBD1. After removal of 4 bases from V and 4 bases from J, the junction contained 5 bases not matched to a gene. This CDR3 region has 14 residues. Per germline, CDR1 SGHRS and CDR2 YFSETQ. CDR3 in amino acids: CASSRDRAVTEAFF. The CDR3 region has the DNA TGCGCCAGCAGCCGGGACAGGGCAGTCACTGAAGCTTTCTTT.

This clone was recorded at least ten times. This chain uses TRBV7-2 with TRBJ2-5; 8 bases match TRBD2. The length of the CDR3 is 15 residues. The germline V gene encodes CDR1 SGHTA and CDR2 FQGNSA. V dropped 1 base and J dropped 3; count of bases not matched to a gene: 4. The CDR3 spells CASSLGGGLEETQYF. In nucleotides, the CDR3 is TGTGCCAGCAGCTTAGGCGGGGGGCTTGAAGAGACCCAGTACTTC.

This chain joins TRBV5-5 and TRBJ1-5, with a weak D call TRBD1 (6 bases). The germline V and J ends were trimmed by 4 bases and 6 bases, with 17 bases remaining between them. Germline assignment: CDR1 SGHKS and CDR2 YYEKEE (reference sequence). The CDR3 has 15 residues. The DNA for the CDR3 is TGTGCCAGCAGCCTCGGGACAATAAAAGGTCAGCCCCAGCATTTT. Its translation: CASSLGTIKGQPQHF.

This clone occurred many times. Other DNA sequences within the sample encode an identical CDR3. This chain uses TRBV28 with TRBJ1-2; a weak D match, TRBD1 (5 bases). The V and J ends lost 2 bases and 5 bases respectively, with 12 bases between them. Germline V gene sequence: CDR1 MDHEN, CDR2 SYDVKM. The CDR3 sequence is 14 residues long. Here the CDR3 reads CASSLGGANYGYTF. CDR3 nucleotide sequence: TGTGCCAGCAGTTTAGGTGGGGCCAATTATGGCTACACCTTC.

This clone appeared many times. V is TRBV30 and J is TRBJ2-3; D remains ambiguous. The CDR3 consists of 13 residues. Germline V lookup: CDR1 GTSNPN, CDR2 SVGIG (reference sequence). V lost 0 bases and J 2 bases, leaving 6 bases between the germline ends. The CDR3 DNA reads as TGTGCCTGGAGTGTAACCTACACAGATACGCAGTATTTT. Protein: CAWSVTYTDTQYF. Full variable domain (missing parts from reference TRBV30 and TRBJ2-3): SQTIHQWPATLVQPVGSPLSLECTVEGTSNPNLYWYRQAAGRGLQLLFYSVGIGQISSEVPQNLSASRPQDRQFILSSKKLLLSDSGFYLCAWSVTYTDTQYFGPGTRLTVL.

The table lists this clone with a few counts. This chain uses TRBV19 with TRBJ2-7, with 7 bases aligning to TRBD1. This CDR3 is built from 13 residues. Germline V gene data show CDR1 as LNHDA and CDR2 as SQIVND (reference sequence). Trimming took 5 bases from V and 2 from J; bases not matched to a gene: 3. Here the CDR3 reads CASSRQGAYEQYF. The CDR3 DNA reads TGTGCCAGTAGTCGTCAGGGGGCCTACGAGCAGTACTTC.